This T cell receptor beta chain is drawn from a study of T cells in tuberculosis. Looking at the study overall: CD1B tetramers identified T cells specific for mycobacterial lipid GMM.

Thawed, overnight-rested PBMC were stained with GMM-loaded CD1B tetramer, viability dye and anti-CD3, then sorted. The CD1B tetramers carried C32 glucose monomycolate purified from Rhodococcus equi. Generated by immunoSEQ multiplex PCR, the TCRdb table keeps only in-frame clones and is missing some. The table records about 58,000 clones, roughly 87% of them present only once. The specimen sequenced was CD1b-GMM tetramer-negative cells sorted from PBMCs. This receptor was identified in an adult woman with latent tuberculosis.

CDR3 protein: CATSEPGQGVNEQFF. The CDR3 nucleotides read TGTGCCACCAGCGAACCGGGACAGGGGGTCAATGAGCAGTTCTTC. V gene TRBV15 combines with J gene TRBJ2-1; 11 nucleotides align to TRBD1. The CDR3 is 15 amino acids. Germline V gene lookup returns CDR1 LNHNV and CDR2 YYDKDF (reference sequence). J lost 6 bases, V lost 5 bases, and 6 bases had no gene match.